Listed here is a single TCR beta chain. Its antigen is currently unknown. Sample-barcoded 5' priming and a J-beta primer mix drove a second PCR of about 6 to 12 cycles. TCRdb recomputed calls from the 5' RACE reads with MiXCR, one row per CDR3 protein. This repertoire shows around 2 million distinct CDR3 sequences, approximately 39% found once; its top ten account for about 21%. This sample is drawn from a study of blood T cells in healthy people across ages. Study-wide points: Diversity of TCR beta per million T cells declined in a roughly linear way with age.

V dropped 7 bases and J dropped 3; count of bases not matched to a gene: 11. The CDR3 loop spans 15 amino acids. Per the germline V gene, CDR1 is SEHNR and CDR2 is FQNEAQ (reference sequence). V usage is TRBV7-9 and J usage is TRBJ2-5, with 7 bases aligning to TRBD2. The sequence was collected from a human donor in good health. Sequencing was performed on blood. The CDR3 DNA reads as TGTGCCAGCATCACTAGGCGGGAGAAGGAAGAGACCCAGTACTTC. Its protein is CASITRREKEETQYF.